Listed here is a single T cell receptor (beta chain). Prepared libraries of TCR beta cDNA carried unique molecular identifiers. T cells numbering about 0.85 to 11 million yielded cDNA molecules that totaled about 500,000. TCRdb redid the calling of the PCR reads with MiXCR, one entry per CDR3 protein. This sample carries 820,000 or so distinct CDR3 sequences, approximately 50% of them seen once, and the ten largest clones take about 4.5%. This specimen comes from a study of post-analysis software for immune sequencing data. Study at large: The cohort encompassed relapsing-remitting, secondary progressive and progressive-relapsing multiple sclerosis disease courses.

This TCR was recovered from a girl aged 10 to 17 with multiple sclerosis. Sequenced material: blood.

The CDR3 bases are TGTGCCTTCCTCCGAACAACCGGGGAGCTGTTTTTT. Its protein is CAFLRTTGELFF. The rearrangement joins TRBV30 to TRBJ2-2; D not certain. The germline gives CDR1 GTSNPN, CDR2 SVGIG (reference sequence). The ends were cut back, 7 bases at V and 5 bases at J, with 11 bases in the middle. The CDR3 contains 12 residues.